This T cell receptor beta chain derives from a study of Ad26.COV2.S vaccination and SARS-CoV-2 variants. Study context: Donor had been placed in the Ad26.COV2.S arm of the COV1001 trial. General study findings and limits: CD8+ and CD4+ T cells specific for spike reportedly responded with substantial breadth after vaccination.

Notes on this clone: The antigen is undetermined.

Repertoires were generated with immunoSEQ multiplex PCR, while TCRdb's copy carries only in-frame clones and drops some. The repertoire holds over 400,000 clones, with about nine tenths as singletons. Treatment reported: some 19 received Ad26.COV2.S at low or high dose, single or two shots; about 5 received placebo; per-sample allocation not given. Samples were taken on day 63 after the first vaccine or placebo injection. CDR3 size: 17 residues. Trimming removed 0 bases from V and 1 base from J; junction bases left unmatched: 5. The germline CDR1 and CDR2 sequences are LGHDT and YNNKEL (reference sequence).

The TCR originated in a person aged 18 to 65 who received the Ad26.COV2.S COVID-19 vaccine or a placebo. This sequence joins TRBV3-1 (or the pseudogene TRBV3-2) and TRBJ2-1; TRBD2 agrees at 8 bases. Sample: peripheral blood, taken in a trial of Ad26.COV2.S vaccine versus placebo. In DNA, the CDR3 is TGTGCCAGCAGCCAAGAGACTAGCGCTAAGTCCTACAATGAGCAGTTCTTC. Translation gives CASSQETSAKSYNEQFF.